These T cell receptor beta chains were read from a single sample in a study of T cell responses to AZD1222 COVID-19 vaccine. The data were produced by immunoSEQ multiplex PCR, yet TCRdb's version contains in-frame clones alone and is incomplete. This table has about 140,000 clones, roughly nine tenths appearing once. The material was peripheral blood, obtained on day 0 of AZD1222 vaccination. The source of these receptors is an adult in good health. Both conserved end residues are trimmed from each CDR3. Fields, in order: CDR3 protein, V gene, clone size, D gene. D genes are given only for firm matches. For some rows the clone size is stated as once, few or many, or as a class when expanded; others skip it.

CDR3: ASTPGQLDNSPLH; V: TRBV9; size: -; D: TRBD1
CDR3: ASSRYRGKQETQY; V: TRBV27; size: -; D: -
CDR3: ASSSSGAKNIQY; V: TRBV27; size: -; D: -
CDR3: ASSGHTGSYNEQF; V: TRBV25-1; size: -; D: -
CDR3: ASSYSTNQPQH; V: TRBV6-5; size: -; D: -
CDR3: ASRPARAGGNIQY; V: TRBV13; size: -; D: TRBD2
CDR3: ASNSGGSGNTIY; V: TRBV5-1; size: -; D: TRBD1
CDR3: ASSQNGAGYGYT; V: TRBV11-2; size: -; D: -
CDR3: ASSYRQGHQPQH; V: TRBV6-5; size: -; D: -
CDR3: ASNSGLAGPRDKRQETQY; V: TRBV9; size: -; D: TRBD2
CDR3: ASSLDITPNYGYT; V: TRBV18; size: -; D: -
CDR3: ASSRQGGTYGYT; V: TRBV2; size: -; D: TRBD1
CDR3: ATSRETGLGYGYT; V: TRBV15; size: -; D: TRBD1
CDR3: ASSHTSTREYNSPLH; V: TRBV9; size: once; D: -
CDR3: ASSLFSGGLQETQY; V: TRBV11-2; size: -; D: TRBD2